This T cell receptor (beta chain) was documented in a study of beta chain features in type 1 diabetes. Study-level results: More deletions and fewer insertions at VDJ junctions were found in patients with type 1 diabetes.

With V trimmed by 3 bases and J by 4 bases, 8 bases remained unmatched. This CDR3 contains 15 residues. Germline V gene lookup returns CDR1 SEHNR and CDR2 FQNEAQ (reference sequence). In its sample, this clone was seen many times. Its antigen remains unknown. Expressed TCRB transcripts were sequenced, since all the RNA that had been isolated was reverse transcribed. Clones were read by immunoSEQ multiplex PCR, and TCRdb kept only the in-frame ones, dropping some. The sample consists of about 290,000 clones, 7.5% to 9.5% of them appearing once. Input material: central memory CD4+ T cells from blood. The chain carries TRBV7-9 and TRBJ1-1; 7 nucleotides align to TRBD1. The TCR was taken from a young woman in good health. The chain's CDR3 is CASSLAYRGGTEAFF. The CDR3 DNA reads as TGTGCCAGCAGCTTGGCCTACAGGGGCGGCACTGAAGCTTTCTTT. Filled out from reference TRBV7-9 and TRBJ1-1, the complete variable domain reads DTGVSQNPRHKITKRGQNVTFRCDPISEHNRLYWYRQTLGQGPEFLTYFQNEAQLEKSRLLSDRFSAERPKGSFSTLEIQRTEQGDSAMYLCASSLAYRGGTEAFFGQGTRLTVV.